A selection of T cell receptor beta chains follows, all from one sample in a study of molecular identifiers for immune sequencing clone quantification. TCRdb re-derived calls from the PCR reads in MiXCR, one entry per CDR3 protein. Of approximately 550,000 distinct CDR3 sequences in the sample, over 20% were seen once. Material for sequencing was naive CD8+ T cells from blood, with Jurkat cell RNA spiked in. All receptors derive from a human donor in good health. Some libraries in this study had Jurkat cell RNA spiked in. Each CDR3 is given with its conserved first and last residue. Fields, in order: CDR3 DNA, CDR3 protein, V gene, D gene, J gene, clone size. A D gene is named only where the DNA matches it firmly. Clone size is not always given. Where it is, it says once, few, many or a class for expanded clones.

CDR3 DNA: TGTGCCAGCAGCTCGGTACTAGCGGGAGTTGAAGCCACAGATACGCAGTATTTT
CDR3 protein: CASSSVLAGVEATDTQYF
V gene: TRBV13
D gene: TRBD2
J gene: TRBJ2-3
clone size: many

CDR3 DNA: TGTGCCAGCAGCTTACACAGGGACTATGATTCACCCCTCCACTTT
CDR3 protein: CASSLHRDYDSPLHF
V gene: TRBV7-2
D gene: .
J gene: TRBJ1-6
clone size: .

CDR3 DNA: TGTGCCAGCAGCCAAACCACGGCCTCCTATGAAGCTTTCTTT
CDR3 protein: CASSQTTASYEAFF
V gene: TRBV4-2
D gene: .
J gene: TRBJ1-1
clone size: many

CDR3 DNA: TGTGCCAGCTCACCACCGGAGGGGGCGGCCAAAAACATTCAGTACTTC
CDR3 protein: CASSPPEGAAKNIQYF
V gene: TRBV18
D gene: .
J gene: TRBJ2-4
clone size: many

CDR3 DNA: TGTGCCAGCAGCTTGGGGCTTGGCCTCGGAGCCATTCAGTACTTC
CDR3 protein: CASSLGLGLGAIQYF
V gene: TRBV5-8
D gene: .
J gene: TRBJ2-4
clone size: few

CDR3 DNA: TGTGCCAGCAGCCCCCCGAGCCCAATCTATGGCTACACCTTC
CDR3 protein: CASSPPSPIYGYTF
V gene: TRBV13
D gene: .
J gene: TRBJ1-2
clone size: .

CDR3 DNA: TGTGCCAGCAGTGAACTAGCTTTCTTT
CDR3 protein: CASSELAFF
V gene: TRBV6-1
D gene: .
J gene: TRBJ1-1
clone size: .

CDR3 DNA: TGTGCCAGCAGCGTAGCAGCGGGGGGCCCCACCGGGGAGCTGTTTTTT
CDR3 protein: CASSVAAGGPTGELFF
V gene: TRBV9
D gene: TRBD2
J gene: TRBJ2-2
clone size: .

CDR3 DNA: TGTGCCAGCAGTTTCTCCCCCGACAGCAACTATGGCTACACCTTC
CDR3 protein: CASSFSPDSNYGYTF
V gene: TRBV27
D gene: .
J gene: TRBJ1-2
clone size: .

CDR3 DNA: TGTGCCAGCACCGTCGGGACAGCCACCTACGAGCAGTACTTC
CDR3 protein: CASTVGTATYEQYF
V gene: TRBV7-8
D gene: TRBD1
J gene: TRBJ2-7
clone size: .

CDR3 DNA: TGCGCCAGCAGCTTGGTACAGGGGAGTCAGCCCCAGCATTTT
CDR3 protein: CASSLVQGSQPQHF
V gene: TRBV5-1
D gene: TRBD1
J gene: TRBJ1-5
clone size: .

CDR3 DNA: TGTGCCAGCAGCCAGTCCACCGAAGGGGTGGGAGAGACCCAGTACTTC
CDR3 protein: CASSQSTEGVGETQYF
V gene: TRBV6-1
D gene: .
J gene: TRBJ2-5
clone size: .

CDR3 DNA: TGTGCCAGCAGCTCGGCCTGCGAGCAGTACTTC
CDR3 protein: CASSSACEQYF
V gene: TRBV7-9
D gene: .
J gene: TRBJ2-7
clone size: few

CDR3 DNA: TGTGCCAGCAGTTGGACAGGGGCGGTGGGCACTGAAGCTTTCTTT
CDR3 protein: CASSWTGAVGTEAFF
V gene: TRBV27
D gene: TRBD1
J gene: TRBJ1-1
clone size: .

CDR3 DNA: TGTGCCAGCAGCCGGGTAGGACAGGGGCTGGAGACCCAGTACTTC
CDR3 protein: CASSRVGQGLETQYF
V gene: TRBV6-5
D gene: TRBD1
J gene: TRBJ2-5
clone size: .